A selection of T cell receptor beta chains follows, all from one sample in a study of human T cells and chemical hapten exposure. Each CDR3 protein gets one entry after TCRdb re-called the RACE reads with MiXCR. The sample has about 250,000 distinct CDR3 sequences; 7.5% to 9% are singletons. The material was whole blood, obtained in connection with sensitization to the hapten diphenylcyclopropenone (DPC). These receptors were taken from a man younger than 35 with alopecia areata. Some clones in this sample may be carry-over from other donors' samples. The CDR3 runs from the conserved cysteine through the conserved F or W. Each record gives: V gene, CDR3 protein.

v_gene: TRBV5-6; CDR3aa: CASSLRGTQYF
v_gene: TRBV5-1; CDR3aa: CASSLRGRVTDTQYF
v_gene: TRBV6-2/TRBV6-3; CDR3aa: CASSSRLAGGKETQYF
v_gene: TRBV12-3/TRBV12-4; CDR3aa: CASSLLRDAPQHF
v_gene: TRBV27; CDR3aa: CASSRDRIFEAFF
v_gene: TRBV4-1; CDR3aa: CASYSRSDTEAFF
v_gene: TRBV6-1; CDR3aa: CASSERMPPGELFF
v_gene: TRBV7-9; CDR3aa: CASSPGVGGDEKLFF
v_gene: TRBV12-3/TRBV12-4; CDR3aa: CASSWTSGGDSAYNEQFF
v_gene: TRBV6-1; CDR3aa: CASSDRASSNEQFF
v_gene: TRBV20-1; CDR3aa: CSARVRDSGANVLTF
v_gene: TRBV6-6; CDR3aa: CASSYSASGGHSLTDTQYF
v_gene: TRBV28; CDR3aa: CASSLGAGGYGYTF
v_gene: TRBV7-9; CDR3aa: CASSLETSSASF
v_gene: TRBV4-1; CDR3aa: CASSQDGAGNSPLHF
v_gene: TRBV29-1; CDR3aa: CSVERVSGDGYTF
v_gene: TRBV29-1; CDR3aa: CSAAGLAGGPVYF
v_gene: TRBV4-1; CDR3aa: CASSQVERWNQPQHF
v_gene: TRBV7-3; CDR3aa: CASSPRTGRGYTDTQYF
v_gene: TRBV6-5; CDR3aa: CASSYSHYSNQPQHF
v_gene: TRBV12-3/TRBV12-4; CDR3aa: CASSSGRRETQYF
v_gene: TRBV7-8; CDR3aa: CASSLYYEQYF
v_gene: TRBV4-1; CDR3aa: CASSQAGTGIGYGYTF
v_gene: TRBV7-2; CDR3aa: CASRSVGTEGYTF
v_gene: TRBV18; CDR3aa: CASSPNGVGTEAFF
v_gene: TRBV3-1; CDR3aa: CASSQDIGPNEKLFF
v_gene: TRBV7-2; CDR3aa: CASSRDLNTGELFF
v_gene: TRBV7-3; CDR3aa: CASSFTRGGSTDTQYF
v_gene: TRBV6-2/TRBV6-3; CDR3aa: CASGRQFQETQYF
v_gene: TRBV7-2; CDR3aa: CASSFRQGAEAFF
v_gene: TRBV28; CDR3aa: CASSLRRSSLEQFF
v_gene: TRBV9; CDR3aa: CASSASTDTQYF
v_gene: TRBV6-2/TRBV6-3; CDR3aa: CASSYSSGEYQETQYF
v_gene: TRBV7-2; CDR3aa: CASSLVGGTALAETQYF
v_gene: TRBV12-3/TRBV12-4; CDR3aa: CASSLRRRSGANVLTF
v_gene: TRBV12-3/TRBV12-4; CDR3aa: CASIFDPFSPGTGHGTEAFF
v_gene: TRBV6-2/TRBV6-3; CDR3aa: CASSYQNPGTPNLPQHF
v_gene: TRBV7-2; CDR3aa: CASSLGARVYEQYF
v_gene: TRBV9; CDR3aa: CASSATWDTQYF
v_gene: TRBV5-5; CDR3aa: CASSNRTGADTQYF
v_gene: TRBV20-1; CDR3aa: CSAARQGERRCF
v_gene: TRBV20-1; CDR3aa: CSAAWQGAFF